This paragraph covers one TCR beta chain sequence. The data were taken from a study of Ad26.COV2.S vaccination and SARS-CoV-2 variants. Per germline, CDR1 SGHRS and CDR2 YFSETQ. Trimming left V 0 bases short and J 9 bases short, with 7 bases between. CDR3 length equals 12 residues. The table came from immunoSEQ multiplex PCR; TCRdb's copy has only in-frame clones and leaves some out. The sample yields about 350,000 clones, 80% to 90% seen once. Specified treatment: 15 to 20 received Ad26.COV2.S at low or high dose, single or two shots; 5 received placebo; per-sample allocation not given. The study sampled participants on day 63 after the first vaccine or placebo injection.

The J gene is TRBJ2-1, the V gene TRBV5-1; a weak D match, TRBD1 (5 bases). The sequence was obtained from a person aged 18-65 years who received the Ad26.COV2.S COVID-19 vaccine or a placebo. The input for sequencing was peripheral blood, taken in a trial of Ad26.COV2.S vaccine versus placebo. The CDR3 DNA is TGCGCCAGCAGCTTGGGGGGCGGTGAGCAGTTCTTC. This sequence encodes CASSLGGGEQFF.